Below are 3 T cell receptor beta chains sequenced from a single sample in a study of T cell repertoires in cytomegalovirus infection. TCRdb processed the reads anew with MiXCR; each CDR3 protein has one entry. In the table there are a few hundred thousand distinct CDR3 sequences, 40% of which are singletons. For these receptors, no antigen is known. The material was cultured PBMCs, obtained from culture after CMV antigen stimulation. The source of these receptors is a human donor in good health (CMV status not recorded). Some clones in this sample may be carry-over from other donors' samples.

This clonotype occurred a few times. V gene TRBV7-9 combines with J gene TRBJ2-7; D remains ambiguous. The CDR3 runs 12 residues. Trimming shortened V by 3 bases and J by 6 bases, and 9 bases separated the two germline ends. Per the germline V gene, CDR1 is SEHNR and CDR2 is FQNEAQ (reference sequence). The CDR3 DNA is TGTGCCAGCAGCTTCGGGCCAAGCGAGCAGTACTTC. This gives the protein CASSFGPSEQYF. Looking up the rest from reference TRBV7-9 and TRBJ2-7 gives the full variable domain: DTGVSQNPRHKITKRGQNVTFRCDPISEHNRLYWYRQTLGQGPEFLTYFQNEAQLEKSRLLSDRFSAERPKGSFSTLEIQRTEQGDSAMYLCASSFGPSEQYFGPGTRLTVT.

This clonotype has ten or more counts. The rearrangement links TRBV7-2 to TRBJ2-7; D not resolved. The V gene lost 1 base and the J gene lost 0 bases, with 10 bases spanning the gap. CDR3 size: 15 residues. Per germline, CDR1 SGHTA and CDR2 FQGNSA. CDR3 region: CASSLVVFSSYEQYF. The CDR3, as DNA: TGTGCCAGCAGCTTAGTCGTGTTCTCCTCCTACGAGCAGTACTTC.

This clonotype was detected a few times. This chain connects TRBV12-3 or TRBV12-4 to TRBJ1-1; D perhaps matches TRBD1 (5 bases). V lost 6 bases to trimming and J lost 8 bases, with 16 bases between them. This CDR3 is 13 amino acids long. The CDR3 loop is CASRQELPDEAFF. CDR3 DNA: TGTGCCAGCAGACAGGAATTGCCAGACGAAGCTTTCTTT.